This T cell receptor (beta chain) was retrieved from a study of shared clonotypes between healthy human individuals. Study-wide findings and caveats: An expected dependence of interdonor clonotype sharing on sequencing depth was noted. Naive subsets typically showed greater estimated richness than memory subsets.

Libraries were prepared by immunoSEQ multiplex PCR; TCRdb keeps only in-frame clonotypes and omits some of them. Here the sample spans roughly 650,000 clones, roughly 97% being singletons. In regard to this clone: Its antigen is currently unknown. A junction end diverges from the germline sequence, so it may reflect a read error.

The source material was naive CD4+ T cells sorted from blood. The subset: CD45RA+ positively selected. The TCR comes from a woman aged 25 to 39 in good health.

The CDR3 loop is CASSQDLVVYAF. CDR3 DNA sequence: TGTGCCAGCAGCCAAGATCTGGTAGTTTATGCCTTC. This sequence joins TRBV4-2 and TRBJ1-2; D remains ambiguous. This CDR3 contains 12 residues. Germline loops: CDR1 LGHNA, CDR2 YNFKEQ.